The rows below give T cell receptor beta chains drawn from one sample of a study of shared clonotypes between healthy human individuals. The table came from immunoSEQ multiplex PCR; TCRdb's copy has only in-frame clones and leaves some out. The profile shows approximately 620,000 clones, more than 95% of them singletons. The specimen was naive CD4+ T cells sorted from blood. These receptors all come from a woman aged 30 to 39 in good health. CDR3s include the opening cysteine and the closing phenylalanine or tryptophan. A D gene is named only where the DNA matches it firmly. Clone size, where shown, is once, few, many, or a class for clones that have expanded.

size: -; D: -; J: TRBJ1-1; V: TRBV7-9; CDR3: CASSLGEYTEAFF; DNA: TGTGCCAGCAGCTTAGGCGAGTACACTGAAGCTTTCTTT
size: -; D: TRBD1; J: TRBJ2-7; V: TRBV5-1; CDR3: CASSFDRGYEQYF; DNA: TGCGCCAGCAGCTTCGACAGGGGCTACGAGCAGTACTTC
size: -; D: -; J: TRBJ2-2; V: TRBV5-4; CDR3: CATRLGGELFF; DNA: TGTGCCACCCGACTAGGGGGGGAGCTGTTTTTT
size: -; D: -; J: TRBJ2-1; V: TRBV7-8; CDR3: CASSPKDSFKYNEQFF; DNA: TGTGCCAGCAGCCCAAAGGACAGTTTCAAATACAATGAGCAGTTCTTC
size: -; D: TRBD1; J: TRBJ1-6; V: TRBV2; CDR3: CASSDRQGRAPLHF; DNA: TGTGCCAGCAGTGACAGACAGGGTAGGGCACCCCTCCACTTT
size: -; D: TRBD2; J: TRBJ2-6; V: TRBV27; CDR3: CASSSAGVTGANVLTF; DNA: TGTGCCAGCAGTTCAGCGGGGGTGACTGGGGCCAACGTCCTGACTTTC
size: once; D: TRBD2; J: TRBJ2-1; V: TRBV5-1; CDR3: CASSPLIAGVHEQFF; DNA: TGCGCCAGCAGCCCGTTGATAGCGGGAGTTCATGAGCAGTTCTTC
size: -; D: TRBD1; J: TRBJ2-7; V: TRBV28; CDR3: CASTGPGGSANF; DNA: TGTGCCAGCACTGGTCCAGGGGGCTCGGCCAACTTC
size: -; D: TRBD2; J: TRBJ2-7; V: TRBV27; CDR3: CASSSSHPVGLAIRYEQYF; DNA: TGTGCCAGCAGTTCCTCACACCCCGTAGGACTAGCGATTAGGTACGAGCAGTACTTC
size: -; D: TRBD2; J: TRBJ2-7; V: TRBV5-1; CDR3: CASSLTSGNYEQYF; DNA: TGCGCCAGCAGCTTGACTAGCGGGAACTACGAGCAGTACTTC
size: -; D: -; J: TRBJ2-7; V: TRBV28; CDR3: CASCGIGEYSYEQYF; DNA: TGTGCCAGTTGCGGGATTGGGGAGTATTCCTACGAGCAGTACTTC
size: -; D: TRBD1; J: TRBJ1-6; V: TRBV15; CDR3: CATSREGTGRSPLHF; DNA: TGTGCCACCAGCAGAGAAGGGACAGGCCGTTCACCCCTCCACTTT
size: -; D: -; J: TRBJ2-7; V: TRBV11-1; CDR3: CASSPRPDARDEQYF; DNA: TGTGCCAGCAGCCCCCGACCTGATGCCAGGGACGAGCAGTACTTC
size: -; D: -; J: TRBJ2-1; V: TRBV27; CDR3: CASTPSRESYNEQFF; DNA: TGTGCCAGCACCCCCTCTCGAGAATCCTACAATGAGCAGTTCTTC
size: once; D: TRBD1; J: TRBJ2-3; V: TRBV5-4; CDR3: CASSLQTGGTDTQYF; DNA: TGTGCCAGCAGCTTGCAGACAGGGGGCACAGATACGCAGTATTTT